The sequence of this T cell receptor (beta chain) was determined in a study of blood T cell repertoires in COVID-19 (dated by TCRdb to 2019 to 2021). Regarding the study in general: Samples from collaborators originated in the United States, Italy and Spain and spanned both the acute and convalescent phases of COVID-19. Subjects who had been exposed to COVID-19, were actively infected with it, or had recovered from it provided the deeply sampled blood TCRbeta repertoires that made up the dataset. The samples were drawn from two sources: the first 160 participants of the ongoing ImmuneRACE study, and 1,200 or so subjects contributed by 6 global collaborators. The sample metadata nearly always contained a de-identified subject ID, COVID-19 status, age in years and sex. Where HLA class I and class II types were available, the types were taken from metadata supplied by the sample provider, not from assay-based typing. The repertoires were released in a freely available public database meant as a resource for research on the immune response to SARS-CoV-2. The material from the prospective study consisted of cDNA or gDNA derived from T cells, B-cell-depleted T cells, or PBMCs. Study-wide conclusions, independent of this receptor: The quantity of clinical and demographic metadata differed by source and by participant and was supplied without curation.

Details on this clone: This receptor's antigen is unknown. It has no much larger one-base neighbor in the sample; base qualities were not kept.

Each collaborating institution followed its own protocols to collect whole blood in K2EDTA tubes. For TCRbeta analysis, collaborators shipped samples as frozen whole blood, isolated PBMCs, or DNA extracted from either of those sample types. The CDR3, cysteine through phenylalanine, is 14 amino acids long. Just CDR3 DNA is preserved here, 42 bases in frame from base 1. The junction carries 11 bases between V and J, which are trimmed by 4 bases and 4 bases respectively. CDR1 MNHNY and CDR2 SVGAGI were looked up in the germline V gene (reference sequence). TCRbeta CDR3 regions were amplified from genomic DNA by means of the immunoSEQ Assay, a bias-controlled multiplex PCR. The authors' pipeline ran thus. The number of nucleated cells in each sample was estimated from the amplification of reference gene primers within the assay. To quantify the absolute abundance of each unique TCRbeta CDR3 rearrangement, sequence reads were collapsed and filtered. For each sample, productive Simpson clonality was calculated as the square root of Simpson's diversity index across productive rearrangements. TCRdb holds this immuneACCESS table with in-frame rearrangements only. Some clones are missing; in checked studies, unresolved V genes explain under half, and the rest has no known cause. Clonal size and the V and J genes are those of that table, whereas D and trimming came from the DNA. In this sample the table shows approximately 77,000 clones, 70% to 90% of which occur a single time. Of the sample, 4% to 5.5% falls within the top ten clones.

Sequences were obtained from peripheral blood. The V gene is TRBV6-6 and the J gene is TRBJ1-3; TRBD1 is possibly the D segment (5 matching bases). This clonotype was sampled from a man in his fifties with active COVID-19. In nucleotides, the sequence is TGTGCCAGCAGTTGGGGCGGTGAAGGAAACACCATATATTTT. It specifies CASSWGGEGNTIYF.